These T cell receptor beta chains were read from a single sample in a study of shared clonotypes between healthy human individuals. The table came from immunoSEQ multiplex PCR; TCRdb's copy has only in-frame clones and leaves some out. The data hold about 580,000 clones, with 98% observed a single time. The sequenced sample consisted of naive CD8+ T cells sorted from blood. These receptors came from a man aged 25 to 40 in good health. Each CDR3 is given with its conserved first and last residue. The order of the fields is J gene, V gene, CDR3 protein.

J gene: TRBJ1-2; V gene: TRBV7-9; CDR3 protein: CASSHAVEQGGYYGYTF
J gene: TRBJ2-7; V gene: TRBV5-1; CDR3 protein: CASSLAYGSSYEQYF
J gene: TRBJ2-7; V gene: TRBV29-1; CDR3 protein: CSVEVGLAGGEQYF
J gene: TRBJ2-7; V gene: TRBV7-2; CDR3 protein: CASSLPSGGGSYEQYF
J gene: TRBJ2-1; V gene: TRBV15; CDR3 protein: CATSRDTSVRDMNEQFF
J gene: TRBJ2-2; V gene: TRBV5-1; CDR3 protein: CASSFGTGEDTGELFF
J gene: TRBJ2-7; V gene: TRBV7-9; CDR3 protein: CASSYASNEQYF
J gene: TRBJ2-5; V gene: TRBV2; CDR3 protein: CASSDTGGRPETQYF
J gene: TRBJ2-7; V gene: TRBV15; CDR3 protein: CATSRSGTDYEQYF
J gene: TRBJ1-4; V gene: TRBV7-6; CDR3 protein: CASSLGQNEKLFF
J gene: TRBJ2-1; V gene: TRBV7-9; CDR3 protein: CASRGDNEQFF
J gene: TRBJ1-1; V gene: TRBV27; CDR3 protein: CASSPNSGNTEAFF
J gene: TRBJ2-7; V gene: TRBV5-1; CDR3 protein: CASSYSLTGTGSYEQYF
J gene: TRBJ1-2; V gene: TRBV13; CDR3 protein: CASSRQGFNGYTF
J gene: TRBJ1-1; V gene: TRBV5-1; CDR3 protein: CASSLTGRNTEAFF